Listed here are 4 T cell receptor beta chains from one sample, sequenced in a study of blood T cells in healthy people across ages. A second PCR of roughly 7 to 11 cycles used a sample-barcoded 5' primer and a J-beta primer mix. Using its own MiXCR run on the 5' RACE reads, TCRdb lists one record per CDR3 protein. Here the sample spans about 570,000 distinct CDR3 sequences, roughly a quarter being singletons. Source material: blood. Receptors originate from a woman in her seventies in good health.

The table lists this clonotype with many counts. This CDR3 is CASSTGTGDEKLFF. CDR3 in DNA: TGTGCCAGCAGCACGGGGACAGGGGATGAAAAACTGTTTTTT. V usage is TRBV7-9 and J usage is TRBJ1-4, with 10 bases fitting TRBD1. The CDR3 runs to 14 residues. Germline V gene sequence: CDR1 SEHNR, CDR2 FQNEAQ (reference sequence). Losses at the gene ends were 5 bases for V and 6 bases for J; bases not matched to a gene: 3.

CDR3 sequence: CASSLAAGSGELFF. Written as DNA, the CDR3 is TGTGCCAGCAGCTTAGCGGCAGGGTCCGGGGAGCTGTTTTTT. The rearrangement joins TRBV7-6 to TRBJ2-2; D possibly corresponds to TRBD1 (5 bases). The V end lost 0 bases, the J end lost 6 bases, and 8 bases lay between the germline ends. The CDR3 contains 14 residues. Germline V CDR1 and CDR2: SGHVS, FNYEAQ.

This clonotype has just a few counts. The chain uses TRBV12-3 or TRBV12-4 and TRBJ2-7; either TRBD1 or TRBD2 may supply D (6 bases each). This CDR3 contains 14 residues. V was cut by 10 bases and J by 3 bases, with 19 bases left in between. CDR3 sequence: CATTRGGPYYEQYF. CDR3 DNA: TGTGCCACTACACGTGGGGGGCCTTACTACGAGCAGTACTTC.

The chain employs TRBV7-2 and TRBJ1-5; a possible D gene is TRBD1 (6 bases). Trimming left V 2 bases short and J 1 base short, with 9 bases between. This CDR3 comprises 15 residues. Germline-derived CDR1 and CDR2 are SGHTA and FQGNSA. The DNA of the CDR3 is TGTGCCAGCAGCTTACGGGGGGCGAGCAATCAGCCCCAGCATTTT. Translation: CASSLRGASNQPQHF. The variable domain in full, completed from reference TRBV7-2 and TRBJ1-5, reads GAGVSQSPSNKVTEKGKDVELRCDPISGHTALYWYRQSLGQGLEFLIYFQGNSAPDKSGLPSDRFSAERTGGSVSTLTIQRTQQEDSAVYLCASSLRGASNQPQHFGDGTRLSIL.